A selection of T cell receptor beta chains follows, all from one sample in a study of T cells after yellow fever vaccination. MiXCR, run by TCRdb on the 5' RACE reads, gives a single entry per CDR3 protein. The data contain approximately 580,000 distinct CDR3 sequences, around 16% of them seen just once; the ten biggest clones take up roughly 17%. Sequencing used PBMCs, obtained less than 6 days after the first yellow fever vaccination. Source of these receptors: a man between 18 and 35 years old who received the YFV17D yellow fever vaccine. The CDR3 runs from the conserved cysteine through the conserved F or W. The D gene is left open where the match is weak. Not all rows give a size; the values are once, few, many and, for expanded clones, a class.

clone_size	v_call	d_call	j_call	cdr3_aa	cdr3_nt
.	TRBV7-6	TRBD2	TRBJ2-3	CASSSKTSGGEGSDTQYF	TGTGCCAGCAGCTCTAAGACTAGCGGGGGTGAAGGTTCCGATACGCAGTATTTT
.	TRBV6-2/TRBV6-3	.	TRBJ2-5	CASSYSHIQETQYF	TGTGCCAGCAGTTATAGTCATATCCAAGAGACCCAGTACTTC
few	TRBV7-8	.	TRBJ2-3	CASSADRSTDTQYF	TGTGCCAGCAGCGCCGACAGGAGCACAGATACGCAGTATTTT
many	TRBV12-3/TRBV12-4	.	TRBJ1-4	CASSRNEKLFF	TGTGCCAGCAGTAGGAATGAAAAACTGTTTTTT
.	TRBV7-6	.	TRBJ2-2	CASSWKQGGTGELFF	TGTGCCAGCAGCTGGAAGCAGGGGGGCACCGGGGAGCTGTTTTTT
.	TRBV4-1	TRBD1	TRBJ2-3	CASSQLTGGTDTQYF	TGCGCCAGCAGCCAACTGACAGGGGGGACAGATACGCAGTATTTT
few	TRBV12-3/TRBV12-4	TRBD2	TRBJ2-2	CASTTPSGLAGGNTGELFF	TGTGCCAGCACCACTCCGTCCGGACTAGCGGGGGGGAACACCGGGGAGCTGTTTTTT
.	TRBV7-9	.	TRBJ2-3	CASSLTDRAFTDTQYF	TGTGCCAGCAGCTTAACAGACCGGGCGTTCACAGATACGCAGTATTTT
.	TRBV20-1	.	TRBJ1-1	CSARDKGLRSTEAFF	TGCAGTGCTAGAGATAAGGGGCTTCGGAGCACTGAAGCTTTCTTT
.	TRBV5-1	TRBD1	TRBJ2-7	CASSPGTGAQLPYEQYF	TGCGCCAGCAGCCCCGGGACAGGGGCCCAACTTCCCTACGAGCAGTACTTC
many	TRBV12-3/TRBV12-4	.	TRBJ1-6	CASSLYPGGFNSPLHF	TGTGCCAGCAGTTTGTACCCGGGGGGATTTAATTCACCCCTCCACTTT
.	TRBV15	.	TRBJ2-7	CATSRDTGGANEQYF	TGTGCCACCAGCAGAGATACAGGGGGGGCGAACGAGCAGTACTTC
.	TRBV29-1	.	TRBJ2-5	CSVEDRQFQETQYF	TGCAGCGTTGAAGACCGACAGTTCCAAGAGACCCAGTACTTC
few	TRBV5-1	TRBD2	TRBJ2-3	CASSFGTSGGPTDTQYF	TGCGCCAGCAGCTTCGGGACTAGCGGGGGTCCCACAGATACGCAGTATTTT
.	TRBV11-2	.	TRBJ1-1	CASSLVGQSNTEAFF	TGTGCCAGCAGCTTAGTCGGGCAGTCGAACACTGAAGCTTTCTTT
.	TRBV5-4	TRBD2	TRBJ2-5	CASSLRGGGAFSETQYF	TGTGCCAGCAGCTTGAGAGGCGGGGGGGCGTTTTCAGAGACCCAGTACTTC
.	TRBV6-5	TRBD2	TRBJ2-5	CASSRGLAGVRETQYF	TGTGCCAGCAGTCGCGGACTAGCGGGGGTGAGGGAGACCCAGTACTTC
few	TRBV7-9	.	TRBJ1-4	CASTPGRTNEKLFF	TGTGCCAGCACCCCGGGCAGGACCAATGAAAAACTGTTTTTT
.	TRBV4-3	.	TRBJ1-4	CASSGRGAQGEKLFF	TGCGCCAGCAGCGGGCGGGGGGCGCAAGGTGAAAAACTGTTTTTT
.	TRBV4-1	.	TRBJ1-1	CAIRASTEAFF	TGCGCCATCAGGGCCTCCACTGAAGCTTTCTTT
few	TRBV7-2	.	TRBJ1-1	CASSWRGGEAFF	TGTGCCAGCAGCTGGCGGGGGGGAGAAGCTTTCTTT
.	TRBV7-9	.	TRBJ2-2	CASRADGPGELFF	TGTGCCAGCAGGGCGGACGGGCCCGGGGAGCTGTTTTTT
few	TRBV5-1	.	TRBJ2-5	CASSLASPKETQYF	TGCGCCAGCAGCTTGGCCTCCCCCAAAGAGACCCAGTACTTC
few	TRBV6-2/TRBV6-3	.	TRBJ1-1	CASSSDSLTEAFF	TGTGCCAGCAGTTCGGACAGCCTCACTGAAGCTTTCTTT
.	TRBV7-3	TRBD2	TRBJ2-1	CASRLAGNNEQFF	TGTGCCAGCCGGCTAGCGGGGAACAATGAGCAGTTCTTC
few	TRBV10-3	.	TRBJ1-1	CAISDAGTNTEAFF	TGTGCCATCAGTGACGCCGGGACTAACACTGAAGCTTTCTTT
.	TRBV6-5	.	TRBJ2-1	CASSSLHGNEQFF	TGTGCCAGCAGTTCCCTCCATGGGAATGAGCAGTTCTTC
many	TRBV7-9	.	TRBJ2-7	CASSFVGYEQYF	TGTGCCAGCAGCTTCGTTGGCTACGAGCAGTACTTC
many	TRBV7-8	TRBD2	TRBJ2-7	CASSPGGGYEQYF	TGTGCCAGCAGTCCGGGCGGGGGCTACGAGCAGTACTTC
few	TRBV6-2/TRBV6-3	.	TRBJ2-1	CASGWAPEQFF	TGTGCCAGTGGTTGGGCCCCTGAGCAGTTCTTC
many	TRBV7-9	.	TRBJ2-3	CASSYGVNTDTQYF	TGTGCCAGCAGCTACGGTGTTAACACAGATACGCAGTATTTT